This T cell receptor beta chain was recovered during a study of identical twins (TCRdb year 2016). Regarding the research as a whole: To test whether fetal clonotypes persist, the study used deep sequencing on TCR alpha and beta repertoires from monozygotic twins, unrelated adults of various ages, and cord blood. To rule out contamination, the twin experiments were replicated at different times with different library preparation protocols. Results the study describes overall, beyond this receptor: Conclusions relied on cross-sectional statistical analysis, since the same donors could not be followed over many years. Abundant cord blood beta clonotypes carried fewer insertions; young adult naive repertoires showed a weaker similar trend, while memory repertoires showed none. Out-of-frame TCR alpha sharing in monozygotic twins was systematically underestimated by recombination models, whereas sharing between unrelated individuals was in agreement with the recombination models. Compared with coincidental sharing between unrelated individuals, out-of-frame TCR alpha sequences shared between twins showed an excess of sequences with low generation probability. Zero-insertion analyses could be partly confounded by invariant T cells such as MAIT and iNKT, although diverse VJ usage argued against such confounding for most clonotypes. Excess twin sharing in beta out-of-frame sequences was weaker because fewer shared sequences lowered the signal-to-noise ratio.

Only healthy Caucasian donors were included. Three pairs of female monozygotic twins, all aged roughly 18 to 29 years, were included in the twin cohort. Positive isolation kits from Invitrogen were used to isolate the CD4+ and CD8+ T cell populations. From V the trimming removes 4 bases and from J it removes 6 bases, while the gene matches leave 6 bases of the junction unaccounted for. Per the germline V gene, MNHEY is the CDR1 and SVGAGI is the CDR2. Reading from cysteine to valine, the CDR3 counts 13 amino acids. Just the 39-base CDR3 DNA is kept, in frame starting at base 1. Library preparation was by 5' RACE. The data were produced on an Illumina HiSeq 2000. A universal primer binding site was introduced by template switching, and a unique molecular identifier was present in the final cDNA, enabling accurate counting of TCR cDNA molecules. First-strand cDNA for TCR alpha and beta chains was synthesized from specific primers in the conserved constant-segment region. To control for contamination, every cDNA library carried two barcodes: a SMART-Mk sample barcode plus Illumina barcodes. TruSeq adapter sequences, together with Illumina sample barcodes, were added in two successive PCR steps. The Illumina HiSeq platform was used with custom primers to sequence TCR alpha and beta cDNA libraries. Turning to the authors' computational methods: Unique molecular identifiers were extracted from raw reads with MiGEC, and CDR3 positions were determined with MiXCR. Recombination models were inferred per individual with the repgenHMM and IGoR tools using an EM algorithm. Shared clonotype analysis was performed with the tcR package in R, normalizing sharing by the product of cloneset sizes. To study raw recombination without the effects of thymic and clonal selection, out-of-frame nonproductive sequences were analyzed. TCRdb reworked the public reads: Q25 trimming with fastp, MiXCR clone assembly, productive beta chains retained. All rows with the same CDR3 protein become a single entry with the most common DNA and genes. None of the V and J calls come from the authors' own analysis; TCRdb made them. The sample table shows fewer than 550,000 distinct CDR3 sequences, and roughly 15% are seen once. The ten largest account for 0.44% of the sample.

Only a few counts were recorded for this clonotype. Its target antigen remains unknown. Per-base qualities were not stored, and no clone one base away is much larger. A further study also used this sample, focusing on yellow fever vaccine responses in identical twins. The second study's paper adds: According to the authors, in identical twins the way T cells responded to vaccination appeared partly convergent and partly personalized. In the study, vaccine-responding T cell clones were precisely tracked in identical twins.

Recombination joined TRBV6-5 with TRBJ2-7; 7 of the junction bases match TRBD2. This TCR derives from a woman between 18 and 30 years old in good health. Specimen: CD4+ T cells sorted from blood. The CDR3 protein: CASSWGGGGEQYV. The nucleotides read TGTGCCAGCAGTTGGGGGGGGGGAGGCGAGCAGTACGTC.